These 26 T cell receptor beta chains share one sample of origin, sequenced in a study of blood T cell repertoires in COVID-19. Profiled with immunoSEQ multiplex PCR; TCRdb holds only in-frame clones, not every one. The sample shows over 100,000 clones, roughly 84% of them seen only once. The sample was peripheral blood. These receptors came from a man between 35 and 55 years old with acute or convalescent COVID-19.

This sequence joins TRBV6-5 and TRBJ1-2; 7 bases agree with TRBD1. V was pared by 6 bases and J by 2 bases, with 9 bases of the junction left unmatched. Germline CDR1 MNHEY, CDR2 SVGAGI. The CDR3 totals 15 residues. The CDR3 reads CASRSNRGGNYGYTF. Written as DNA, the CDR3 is TGTGCCAGCAGATCGAACAGGGGAGGCAACTATGGCTACACCTTC.

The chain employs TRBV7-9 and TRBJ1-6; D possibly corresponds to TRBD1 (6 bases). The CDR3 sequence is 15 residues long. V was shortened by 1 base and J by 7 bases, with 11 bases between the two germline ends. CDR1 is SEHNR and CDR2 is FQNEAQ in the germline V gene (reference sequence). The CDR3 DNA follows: TGTGCCAGCAGCTTAGGGGGGCGCGGGAATTCACCCCTCCACTTT. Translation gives CASSLGGRGNSPLHF.

Here the CDR3 reads CASSLYRGLEQPQHF. Written as DNA, the CDR3 is TGTGCCAGCAGTCTTTACAGGGGGCTGGAGCAGCCCCAGCATTTT. The chain uses TRBV27 and TRBJ1-5; 9 bases fit TRBD1. Trimming removed 5 bases from V and 7 bases from J; junction bases left unmatched: 9. The germline V gene encodes CDR1 MNHEY and CDR2 SMNVEV (reference sequence). The CDR3 has 15 residues.

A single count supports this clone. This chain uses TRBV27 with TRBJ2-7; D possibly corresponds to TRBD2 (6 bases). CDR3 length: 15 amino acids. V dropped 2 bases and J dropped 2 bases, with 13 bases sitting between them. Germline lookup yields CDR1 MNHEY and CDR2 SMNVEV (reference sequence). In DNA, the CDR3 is TGTGCCAGCAGTTTAGTTAGCGGTATTACCTACGAGCAGTACTTC. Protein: CASSLVSGITYEQYF.

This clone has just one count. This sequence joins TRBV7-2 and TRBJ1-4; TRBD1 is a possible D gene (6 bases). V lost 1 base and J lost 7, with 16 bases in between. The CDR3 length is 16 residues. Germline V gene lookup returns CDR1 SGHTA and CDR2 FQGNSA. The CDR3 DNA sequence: TGTGCCAGCAGCTTAGGGGAACTGCGAGGGGGTGAAAAACTGTTTTTT. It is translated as CASSLGELRGGEKLFF.

The CDR3 DNA reads as TGTGCCTGGAGTGTGGGAGGTGAAAAACTGTTTTTT. Translated, it gives CAWSVGGEKLFF. The V gene is TRBV30, the J gene TRBJ1-4, with D unresolved. Germline assignment: CDR1 GTSNPN and CDR2 SVGIG (reference sequence). The CDR3 has 12 amino acids. V was pared by 0 bases and J by 7 bases, with 6 bases between. Full variable domain (rest looked up from reference TRBV30 and TRBJ1-4): SQTIHQWPATLVQPVGSPLSLECTVEGTSNPNLYWYRQAAGRGLQLLFYSVGIGQISSEVPQNLSASRPQDRQFILSSKKLLLSDSGFYLCAWSVGGEKLFFGSGTQLSVL.

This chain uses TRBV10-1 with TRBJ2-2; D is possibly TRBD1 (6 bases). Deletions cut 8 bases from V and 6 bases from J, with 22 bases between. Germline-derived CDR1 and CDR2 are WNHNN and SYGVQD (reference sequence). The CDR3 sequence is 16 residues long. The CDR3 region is CASGDAPGDTAGELFF. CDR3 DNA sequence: TGCGCCAGCGGGGACGCCCCAGGGGACACCGCCGGGGAGCTGTTTTTT.

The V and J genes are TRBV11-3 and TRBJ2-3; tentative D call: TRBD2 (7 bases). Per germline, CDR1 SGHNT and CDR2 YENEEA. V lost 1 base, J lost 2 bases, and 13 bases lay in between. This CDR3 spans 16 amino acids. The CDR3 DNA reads TGTGCCAGCAGCTTAGGAGGCGGGGGCCTCACAGATACGCAGTATTTT. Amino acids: CASSLGGGGLTDTQYF.

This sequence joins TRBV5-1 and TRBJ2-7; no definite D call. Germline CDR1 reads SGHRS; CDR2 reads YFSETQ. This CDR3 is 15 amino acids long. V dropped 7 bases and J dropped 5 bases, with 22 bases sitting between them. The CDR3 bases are TGCGCCAGCTCAGTCTTATCCCCGGGTGCCCACGAGCAGTACTTC. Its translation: CASSVLSPGAHEQYF.

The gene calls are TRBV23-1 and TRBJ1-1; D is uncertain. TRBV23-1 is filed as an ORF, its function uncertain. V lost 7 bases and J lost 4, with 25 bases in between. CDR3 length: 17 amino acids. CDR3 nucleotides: TGCGCCAGCACCGGAATTAAGGCCCTGGGCGAGTGCACTGAAGCTTTCTTT. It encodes CASTGIKALGECTEAFF.

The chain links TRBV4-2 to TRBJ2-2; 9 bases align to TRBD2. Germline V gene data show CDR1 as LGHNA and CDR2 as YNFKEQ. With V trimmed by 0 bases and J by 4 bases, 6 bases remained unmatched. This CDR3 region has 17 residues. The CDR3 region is CASSQDRTSGRTGELFF. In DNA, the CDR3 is TGTGCCAGCAGCCAAGATCGCACTAGCGGGCGCACCGGGGAGCTGTTTTTT.

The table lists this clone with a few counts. The CDR3 loop is CASRRPAGGAGNSPLHF. The CDR3 region has the DNA TGTGCCAGCAGAAGACCGGCAGGGGGCGCCGGGAATTCACCCCTCCACTTT. The rearrangement uses TRBV28 and TRBJ1-6, with TRBD1 matching 8 bases. With V trimmed by 6 bases and J by 7 bases, 14 bases remained unmatched. The CDR3 has 17 residues. The germline V gene encodes CDR1 MDHEN and CDR2 SYDVKM.

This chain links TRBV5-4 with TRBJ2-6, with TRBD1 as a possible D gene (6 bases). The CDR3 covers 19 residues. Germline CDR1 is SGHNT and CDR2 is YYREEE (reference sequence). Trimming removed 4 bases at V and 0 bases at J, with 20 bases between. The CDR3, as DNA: TGTGCCAGCAGCCCAAAGCCCCCGGGACACGTCTCTGGGGCCAACGTCCTGACTTTC. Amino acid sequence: CASSPKPPGHVSGANVLTF.

CDR3 residues: CASSPAGGTYEQFF. In DNA, the CDR3 is TGTGCCAGCTCACCGGCGGGAGGCACTTATGAGCAGTTCTTC. V is TRBV18 and J is TRBJ2-1, with 8 bases aligning to TRBD2. The V segment lost 3 bases and the J segment 8 bases; nucleotides outside the gene matches: 6. The CDR3 extends over 14 amino acids. CDR1 is KGHSH, CDR2 LQKENI, per germline. The full variable domain, completed using reference TRBV18 and TRBJ2-1, is NAGVMQNPRHLVRRRGQEARLRCSPMKGHSHVYWYRQLPEEGLKFMVYLQKENIIDESGMPKERFSAEFPKEGPSILRIQQVVRGDSAAYFCASSPAGGTYEQFFGPGTRLTVL.

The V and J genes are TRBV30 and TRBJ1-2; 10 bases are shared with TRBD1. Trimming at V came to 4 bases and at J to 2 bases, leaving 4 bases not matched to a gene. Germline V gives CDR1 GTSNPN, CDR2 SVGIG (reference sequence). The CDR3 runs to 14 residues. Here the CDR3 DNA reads TGTGCCTGGACCCGGACAGGGGGAAACTATGGCTACACCTTC. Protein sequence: CAWTRTGGNYGYTF.

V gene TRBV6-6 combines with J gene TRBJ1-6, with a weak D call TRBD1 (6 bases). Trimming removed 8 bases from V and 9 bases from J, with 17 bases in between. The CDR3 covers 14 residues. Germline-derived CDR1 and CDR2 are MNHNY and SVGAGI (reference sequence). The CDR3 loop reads CASELQGGSSPLHF. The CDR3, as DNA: TGTGCCAGCGAGTTACAGGGAGGGAGTTCACCCCTCCACTTT.

Here the CDR3 DNA reads TGTGCCAGCTCACCGGGGCAGGTTTACTACGAGCAGTACTTC. Residues: CASSPGQVYYEQYF. The V gene is TRBV18, the J gene TRBJ2-7, with D maybe TRBD1 (5 bases). The CDR3 has 14 residues. Germline V CDR1 and CDR2: KGHSH, LQKENI. V lost 3 bases, J lost 3 bases, and 12 bases lay in between.

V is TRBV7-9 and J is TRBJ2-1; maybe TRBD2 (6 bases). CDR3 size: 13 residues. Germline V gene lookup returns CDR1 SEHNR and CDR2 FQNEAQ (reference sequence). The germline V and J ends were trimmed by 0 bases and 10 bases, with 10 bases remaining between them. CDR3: CASSLAGLGEQFF. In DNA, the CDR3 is TGTGCCAGCAGCTTAGCGGGACTGGGAGAGCAGTTCTTC.

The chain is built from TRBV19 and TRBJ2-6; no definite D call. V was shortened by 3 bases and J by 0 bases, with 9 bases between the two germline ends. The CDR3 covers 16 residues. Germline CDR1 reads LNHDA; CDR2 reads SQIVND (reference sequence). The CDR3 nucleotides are TGTGCCAGTAGTATTGCAGTTAACTCTGGGGCCAACGTCCTGACTTTC. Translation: CASSIAVNSGANVLTF.

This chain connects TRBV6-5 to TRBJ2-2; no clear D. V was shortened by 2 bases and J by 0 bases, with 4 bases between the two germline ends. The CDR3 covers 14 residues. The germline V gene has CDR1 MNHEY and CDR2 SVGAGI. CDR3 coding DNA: TGTGCCAGCAGTTACGAGGCGAACACCGGGGAGCTGTTTTTT. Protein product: CASSYEANTGELFF.

The CDR3 DNA follows: TGTGCCAGCTCACCTACATCTAGCGGGAGTACTGTCGGGGAGCTGTTTTTT. The encoded protein is CASSPTSSGSTVGELFF. V and J are TRBV18 and TRBJ2-2; 10 nucleotides agree with TRBD2. The CDR3 runs to 17 residues. CDR1 is KGHSH, CDR2 LQKENI, per germline. V lost 3 bases, J lost 7 bases, and 11 bases stayed unmatched.

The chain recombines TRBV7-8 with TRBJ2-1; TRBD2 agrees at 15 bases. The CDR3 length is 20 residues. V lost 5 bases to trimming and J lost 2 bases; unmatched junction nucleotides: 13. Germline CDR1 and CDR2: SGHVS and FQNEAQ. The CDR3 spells CASSRRGGLAGGWAYNEQFF. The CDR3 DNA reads TGTGCCAGCAGCCGTCGGGGGGGACTAGCGGGAGGTTGGGCCTACAATGAGCAGTTCTTC.

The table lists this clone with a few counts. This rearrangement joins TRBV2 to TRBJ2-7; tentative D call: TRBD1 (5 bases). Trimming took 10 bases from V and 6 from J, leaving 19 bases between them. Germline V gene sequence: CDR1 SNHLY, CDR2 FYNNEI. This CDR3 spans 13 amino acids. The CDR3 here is CAITTQGDGEQYF. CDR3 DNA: TGTGCCATAACGACCCAGGGTGACGGCGAGCAGTACTTC.

The CDR3, as DNA: TGCAGCGTTGATTGGGGGCGAGGCGGCTACACCTTC. Protein sequence: CSVDWGRGGYTF. The chain combines TRBV29-1 with TRBJ1-2; D may be TRBD1 (6 bases). This CDR3 is 12 amino acids long. CDR1 and CDR2 from the germline V gene are SQVTM and ANQGSEA. V was shortened by 3 bases and J by 8 bases, with 13 bases between the two germline ends.

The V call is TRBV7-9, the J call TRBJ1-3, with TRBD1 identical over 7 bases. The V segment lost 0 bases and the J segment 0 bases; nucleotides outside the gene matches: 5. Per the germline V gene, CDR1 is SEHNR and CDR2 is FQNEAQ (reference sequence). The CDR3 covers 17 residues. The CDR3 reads CASSLANTGVSGNTIYF. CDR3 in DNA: TGTGCCAGCAGCTTAGCTAACACAGGGGTCTCTGGAAACACCATATATTTT.

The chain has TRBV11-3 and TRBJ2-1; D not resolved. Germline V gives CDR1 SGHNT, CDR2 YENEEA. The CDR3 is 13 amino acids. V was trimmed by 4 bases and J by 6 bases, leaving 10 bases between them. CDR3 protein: CASSSPQANEQFF. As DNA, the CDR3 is TGTGCCAGCAGCTCCCCCCAAGCCAATGAGCAGTTCTTC.